This TCR beta chain was retrieved from a study of identical twins (dated by TCRdb to 2015 to 2016). Study-wide context: To test whether fetal clonotypes persist, this study deep-sequenced TCR alpha and beta repertoires from monozygotic twins, from unrelated adults of various ages, and from cord blood. Replicate twin experiments were performed at different times using different library preparation protocols to rule out contamination. Study-wide conclusions, independent of this receptor: Out-of-frame TCR alpha sharing in monozygotic twins was systematically underestimated by recombination models, whereas sharing between unrelated individuals was in agreement with the recombination models. A weaker excess of twin sharing was found in beta out-of-frame sequences because the signal-to-noise ratio was lowered by fewer shared sequences. Out-of-frame TCR alpha sequences shared between twins showed an excess of low generation-probability sequences compared with coincidental sharing between unrelated individuals. Invariant T cells such as MAIT and iNKT could partly confound zero-insertion analyses, although diverse VJ usage argued against such confounding for most clonotypes. Abundant cord blood beta clonotypes had fewer insertions, young adult naive repertoires showed a similar but weaker trend, and memory repertoires showed no such trend. Because the same donors could not be followed over many years, the conclusions depended on cross-sectional statistical analysis.

Every donor was a healthy Caucasian. Miltenyi CD45RO+ enrichment and human naive T-cell isolation kits were used to isolate memory (CD45RO+) and naive T cells from PBMC. Reading from cysteine to valine, the CDR3 counts 14 amino acids. The CDR3 DNA has 42 bases and is translated from base 1. CDR1 and CDR2, looked up from the germline V gene, are MNHEY and SVGAGI. Cut back by 0 bases and 1 base, the V and J ends lie 7 bases apart. The protocol used for the library was 5' RACE. The run used an Illumina HiSeq 2000. A universal primer binding site was introduced by template switching, and a unique molecular identifier was present in the final cDNA, enabling accurate counting of TCR cDNA molecules. First-strand cDNA for TCR alpha and beta chains was synthesized from specific primers in the conserved constant-segment region. To control for contamination, every cDNA library carried two barcodes: a SMART-Mk sample barcode plus Illumina barcodes. Two successive PCR steps introduced TruSeq adapter sequences along with Illumina sample barcodes. TCR alpha and beta cDNA libraries were sequenced on the Illumina HiSeq platform with custom primers. As for the authors' bioinformatics: Unique molecular identifiers were extracted from raw reads with MiGEC, and CDR3 positions were determined with MiXCR. For each individual, recombination models were inferred using an EM algorithm with the repgenHMM and IGoR tools. The tcR package in R was used for shared clonotype analysis, with sharing normalized by the product of cloneset sizes. Out-of-frame nonproductive sequences were analyzed to study raw recombination free of thymic and clonal selection effects. TCRdb handled the public reads itself, with Q25 trimming in fastp and clone calling in MiXCR, and kept productive beta chains. Each record represents a unique CDR3 protein, reported with the most common genes and DNA among its rows. The V and J calls here are based on TCRdb, not the publication. Counted in this sample were 130,000 to 150,000 distinct CDR3 sequences; under 4.5% of them appeared once. Roughly 8% of the sample is taken by the ten largest.

This clonotype was detected ten times or more. The specificity of this receptor is unknown. Within one base of it there is no much larger clone, and no base qualities were kept. Sequenced sample: memory T cells sorted from blood. The cell subset or site label for this specimen denotes: CD45RO+ enriched T cells. The TCR originated in a man younger than 35 in good health. Recombination joined TRBV6-5 with TRBJ2-7; TRBD1 might be the D gene, on 5 matching bases. The CDR3 reads CASSYSAGSYEQYV. Read as DNA, the sequence is TGTGCCAGCAGTTACTCCGCAGGGTCCTACGAGCAGTACGTC.